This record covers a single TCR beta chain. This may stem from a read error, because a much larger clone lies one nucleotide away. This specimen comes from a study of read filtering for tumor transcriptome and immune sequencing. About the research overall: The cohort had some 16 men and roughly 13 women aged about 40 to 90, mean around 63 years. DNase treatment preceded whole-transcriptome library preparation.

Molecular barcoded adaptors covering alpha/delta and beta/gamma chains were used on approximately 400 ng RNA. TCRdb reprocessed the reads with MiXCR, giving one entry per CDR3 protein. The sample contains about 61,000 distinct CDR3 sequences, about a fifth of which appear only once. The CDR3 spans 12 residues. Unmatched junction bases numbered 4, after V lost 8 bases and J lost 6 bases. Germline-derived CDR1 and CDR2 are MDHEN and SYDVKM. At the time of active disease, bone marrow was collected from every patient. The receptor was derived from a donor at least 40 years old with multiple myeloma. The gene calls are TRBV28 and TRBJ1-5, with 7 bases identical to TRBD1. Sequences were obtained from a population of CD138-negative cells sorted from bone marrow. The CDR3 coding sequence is TGTGCCAGCCTAACAGGGGCTCAGCCCCAGCATTTT. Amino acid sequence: CASLTGAQPQHF.